This T cell receptor (beta chain) comes out of a study of T-cell reconstitution after alpha-beta-depleted transplantation in children. The V gene's germline CDR1 is MNHEY and CDR2 SMNVEV (reference sequence). There are 16 residues in the CDR3. With 7 bases clipped from V and 6 bases from J, the junction kept 14 bases outside the gene matches. This clonotype was counted many times. Unique molecular identifiers featured in how the TCRbeta library was prepared. TCRdb re-called the PCR reads through MiXCR, storing one row per CDR3 protein. Seen here are a few hundred thousand distinct CDR3 sequences, under 13% observed once, and the top ten hold around 2.5%.

The TCR comes from a human donor who donated a stem cell graft to a child with acute lymphoblastic leukemia. The rearrangement joins TRBV27 to TRBJ2-2, with 7 positions matching TRBD2. The starting material was PBMCs from the stem cell graft donor, obtained from the stem cell graft. CDR3 coding DNA: TGTGCCAGCAACCCTGGGGGAGGGGCGATTTCCGGGGAGCTGTTTTTT. Amino acids: CASNPGGGAISGELFF.